There are a few counts of the clone carrying this TCR beta chain. Its specificity is unknown. 5'RACE with constant-segment primers yielded barcoded, UMI-tagged TCR alpha and TCR beta cDNA libraries. TCRdb itself ran the 5' RACE reads through MiXCR, one entry per CDR3 protein. The table includes more than 100,000 distinct CDR3 sequences, about 18% detected once. CDR1 KGHDR and CDR2 SFDVKD come from the germline V gene. Trimming cost V 4 bases and J 4 bases, with 17 bases left between them. The CDR3 covers 16 residues. This sample is part of a study of T-cell memory formation after mild COVID-19. Study context: For the most part, TCR clusters were specific to one donor.

Whole-study findings and limits: Clones that shrank (day 15 to 85) were balanced CD4/CD8, whereas later expanders leaned CD4+. Some responding clones appeared in pre-infection memory, suggesting cross-reactive memory joined.

Sequences were obtained from PBMCs or a T cell subset sorted from them (not recorded which). The receptor was derived from a man younger than 35 who had mild COVID-19 (a few samples of this study predate the infection). Cell type and time point are not known. The chain couples TRBV24-1 to TRBJ2-3; D might be TRBD2 (7 bases). The DNA for the CDR3 is TGTGCCACCAGTGAGGCCCAGGGGAGGGACCCAGATACGCAGTATTTT. This gives the protein CATSEAQGRDPDTQYF.